This entry lists 28 T cell receptor beta chains sequenced from one sample in a study of blood T cell repertoires in COVID-19. Assay used: immunoSEQ multiplex PCR; TCRdb lists only in-frame clones, some missing. The table includes around 50,000 clones, about 83% detected once. The sequencing sample was made of peripheral blood. The source of these receptors is a man aged 40-49 years with active COVID-19.

The chain is built from TRBV2 and TRBJ2-1; the match to TRBD2 covers 10 bases. Germline assignment: CDR1 SNHLY and CDR2 FYNNEI. This CDR3 is 15 amino acids long. Trimming took 10 bases from V and 4 from J; bases not matched to a gene: 10. The CDR3, as DNA: TGTGCCACCGCGGAGAAAGCGGGAGGGTACAATGAGCAGTTCTTC. Residues: CATAEKAGGYNEQFF.

Details on this clone: One end of the junction is discordant with germline, which a read error may explain. V is TRBV10-2 and J is TRBJ2-2; no firm D call. CDR1 and CDR2 from the germline V gene are WSHSY and SAAADI. The CDR3 consists of 14 residues. CDR3 sequence: CTSNVELNTGELFF. Here the CDR3 DNA reads TGCACCAGCAATGTCGAACTGAACACCGGGGAGCTGTTTTTT.

V usage is TRBV27 and J usage is TRBJ1-5, with a possible D match to TRBD1 (5 bases). This CDR3 is built from 17 residues. V was trimmed by 3 bases and J by 0 bases, leaving 15 bases between them. Germline V gene sequence: CDR1 MNHEY, CDR2 SMNVEV (reference sequence). CDR3 loop: CASSFLAGPNSNQPQHF. DNA of the CDR3: TGTGCCAGCAGTTTCCTTGCGGGACCAAATAGCAATCAGCCCCAGCATTTT.

The chain employs TRBV7-2 and TRBJ2-5, with D tentatively TRBD2 (5 bases). The CDR3 is made up of 13 amino acids. Germline loops: CDR1 SGHTA, CDR2 FQGNSA. The V gene lost 4 bases and the J gene lost 5 bases, with 11 bases spanning the gap. CDR3 protein: CASSSQRKETQYF. CDR3 coding DNA: TGTGCCAGCAGCTCACAGCGGAAGGAGACCCAGTACTTC.

The chain is built from TRBV24-1 and TRBJ2-3, with unresolved D. The length of the CDR3 is 13 residues. Per the germline V gene, CDR1 is KGHDR and CDR2 is SFDVKD. Trimming took 7 bases from V and 2 from J, leaving 9 bases between them. In DNA form, the CDR3 reads TGTGCCACCAGCAAGGAGTCCACAGATACGCAGTATTTT. Translating it yields CATSKESTDTQYF.

The genes are TRBV7-3 and TRBJ2-3, with 7 bases matching TRBD2. Germline CDR1 and CDR2: SGHTA and FQGTGA. This CDR3 has 14 amino acids. The ends lost 0 bases at V and 7 bases at J; junction bases unmatched: 4. The chain's CDR3 is CASSLTAGVNTQYF. The CDR3 DNA is TGTGCCAGCAGCTTAACGGCGGGAGTAAATACGCAGTATTTT.

Turning to this clone: One end of the junction fails to match germline, which may point to a read error. V gene TRBV12-3 or TRBV12-4 combines with J gene TRBJ2-5; 8 bases match TRBD2. This CDR3 is 11 amino acids long. DNA for the CDR3: TGCGCCCCCGGGGGGGAAGAGACCCAGTACTTC. It yields the protein CAPGGEETQYF.

DNA for the CDR3: TGTGCCAGTAGTACCACAGGGTGGGAGCAGTTCTTC. Amino acids: CASSTTGWEQFF. The J gene is TRBJ2-1, the V gene TRBV19, with D possibly matching TRBD1 (6 bases). The V gene's germline CDR1 is LNHDA and CDR2 SQIVND (reference sequence). The length of the CDR3 is 12 residues. The V end lost 4 bases, the J end lost 10 bases, and 11 bases lay between the germline ends.

In its sample, this clone was seen many times. The rearrangement links TRBV7-9 to TRBJ2-1; TRBD2 matches at 8 bases. The V gene's germline CDR1 is SEHNR and CDR2 FQNEAQ (reference sequence). Unmatched junction bases numbered 6, after V lost 5 bases and J lost 0 bases. The CDR3 has 16 residues. The CDR3 is CASSVYSGSSYNEQFF. The CDR3 nucleotides are TGTGCCAGCAGCGTCTACAGCGGGAGCTCCTACAATGAGCAGTTCTTC.

The chain employs TRBV7-9 and TRBJ2-1, with 8 nucleotides matching TRBD2. CDR3 length: 14 amino acids. Losses at the gene ends were 8 bases for V and 10 bases for J; bases not matched to a gene: 13. Germline loops: CDR1 SEHNR, CDR2 FQNEAQ (reference sequence). CDR3 protein: CASGRTSPPGEQFF. The CDR3 nucleotides are TGTGCCAGCGGTCGGACTAGCCCCCCTGGGGAGCAGTTCTTC.

The chain uses TRBV4-2 and TRBJ2-1; maybe TRBD2 (6 bases). This CDR3 spans 15 amino acids. CDR1 is LGHNA and CDR2 is YNFKEQ in the germline V gene. V was cut by 0 bases and J by 2 bases, with 8 bases left in between. The CDR3 sequence is CASSQEEGPYNEQFF. The CDR3 DNA is TGTGCCAGCAGCCAAGAGGAGGGCCCCTACAATGAGCAGTTCTTC.

V gene TRBV4-1 combines with J gene TRBJ1-2, with D perhaps TRBD1 (5 bases). The CDR3 length is 14 residues. With 5 bases removed from V and 4 bases from J, the gap between germline ends came to 14 bases. CDR1 and CDR2 (germline): MGHRA, YSYEKL. The CDR3, as DNA: TGCGCCAGCAGCGAGTATGGGGGGAGCTATGGCTACACCTTC. It encodes CASSEYGGSYGYTF.

The CDR3 coding sequence is TGTGCCAGCAGTCTAAGCGGGAGCCGGGAGACCCAGTACTTC. It codes for CASSLSGSRETQYF. This sequence joins TRBV7-9 and TRBJ2-5, with 8 bases aligning to TRBD2. Germline V lookup: CDR1 SEHNR, CDR2 FQNEAQ (reference sequence). With V trimmed by 6 bases and J by 5 bases, 8 bases remained unmatched. This CDR3 is 14 amino acids long.

V is TRBV5-1 and J is TRBJ1-1; perhaps TRBD1 as D (5 bases). The V gene lost 3 bases and the J gene lost 3 bases, with 15 bases spanning the gap. The V gene's germline CDR1 is SGHRS and CDR2 YFSETQ. CDR3 length: 15 amino acids. The CDR3 bases are TGCGCCAGCAGCTCCCTGCGGGGGATCGACACTGAAGCTTTCTTT. Protein product: CASSSLRGIDTEAFF. The full variable domain, completed using reference TRBV5-1 and TRBJ1-1, is KAGVTQTPRYLIKTRGQQVTLSCSPISGHRSVSWYQQTPGQGLQFLFEYFSETQRNKGNFPGRFSGRQFSNSRSEMNVSTLELGDSALYLCASSSLRGIDTEAFFGQGTRLTVV.

The chain is built from TRBV28 and TRBJ2-4; 7 nucleotides align to TRBD1. With V trimmed by 5 bases and J by 6 bases, 7 bases remained unmatched. There are 14 residues in the CDR3. Germline assignment: CDR1 MDHEN and CDR2 SYDVKM. CDR3 amino acids: CASSVTGIGNIQYF. CDR3 DNA: TGTGCCAGCAGTGTGACAGGGATAGGAAACATTCAGTACTTC.

The chain employs TRBV6-1 and TRBJ2-1; 9 bases map to TRBD2. The CDR3 sequence is 15 residues long. Germline CDR1 reads MNHNS; CDR2 reads SASEGT. Trimming cost V 1 base and J 4 bases; bases outside gene matches: 2. The CDR3: CASSEGLAEYNEQFF. The DNA of the CDR3 is TGTGCCAGCAGTGAAGGACTAGCGGAGTACAATGAGCAGTTCTTC.

This chain connects TRBV7-8 to TRBJ2-1, with TRBD2 as a possible D gene (5 bases). This CDR3 has 16 amino acids. V was pared by 2 bases and J by 9 bases, with 20 bases between. Germline CDR1 reads SGHVS; CDR2 reads FQNEAQ. CDR3 protein: CASSLSGPLVGSEQFF. The CDR3 nucleotides are TGTGCCAGCAGCTTATCCGGTCCACTAGTAGGTAGTGAGCAGTTCTTC.

This chain connects TRBV30 to TRBJ2-1, with 10 bases lining up with TRBD1. CDR3 length: 15 amino acids. CDR1 and CDR2 (germline): GTSNPN, SVGIG (reference sequence). The V gene end was trimmed by 1 base and the J gene end by 8 bases; junction bases not matched to a gene: 8. The CDR3 region is CAWSGGRDRGDEQFF. The CDR3 DNA sequence: TGTGCCTGGAGTGGTGGCCGGGACAGGGGCGATGAGCAGTTCTTC.

The chain has TRBV28 and TRBJ1-5, with D possibly being TRBD1 (5 bases). The germline gives CDR1 MDHEN, CDR2 SYDVKM. The CDR3 runs 17 residues. V was clipped by 2 bases and J by 1 base, with 15 bases between them. The CDR3 reads CASSLGLGGKSNQPQHF. DNA of the CDR3: TGTGCCAGCAGTTTAGGGTTGGGGGGAAAAAGCAATCAGCCCCAGCATTTT.

This clone showed up just once. One end of the junction varies from germline; a read error may be responsible. This chain joins TRBV19 and TRBJ1-2; unclear D gene. The CDR3 consists of 14 residues. CDR1 LNHDA and CDR2 SQIVND come from the germline V gene (reference sequence). CDR3 residues: CASSTGFPNYGYTF. The CDR3 DNA reads as TGTGCCAGTAGCACCGGTTTCCCTAATTATGGCTACACCTTC. The full variable domain, completed using reference TRBV19 and TRBJ1-2, is DGGITQSPKYLFRKEGQNVTLSCEQNLNHDAMYWYRQDPGQGLRLIYYSQIVNDFQKGDIAEGYSVSREKKESFPLTVTSAQKNPTAFYLCASSTGFPNYGYTFGSGTRLTVV.

The chain combines TRBV7-9 with TRBJ2-1, with 8 positions matching TRBD1. This CDR3 region has 15 residues. Germline CDR1 reads SEHNR; CDR2 reads FQNEAQ (reference sequence). The trim removed 4 bases at V and 3 bases at J, leaving 5 bases unmatched. CDR3 loop: CASSSPGQVYNEQFF. The CDR3, as DNA: TGTGCCAGCAGCTCTCCGGGACAGGTCTACAATGAGCAGTTCTTC.

This sequence joins TRBV28 and TRBJ1-1, with unresolved D. V was trimmed by 4 bases and J by 1 base, leaving 19 bases between them. The CDR3 extends over 17 amino acids. The germline V gene encodes CDR1 MDHEN and CDR2 SYDVKM. The CDR3 here is CASSSAIFPLRNTEAFF. CDR3 DNA: TGTGCCAGCAGTTCTGCTATTTTCCCTTTGAGGAACACTGAAGCTTTCTTT.

The gene calls are TRBV5-1 and TRBJ1-1, with TRBD1 matching over 8 bases. The CDR3 sequence is 15 residues long. After removal of 4 bases from V and 5 bases from J, the junction contained 10 bases not matched to a gene. Germline CDR1 SGHRS, CDR2 YFSETQ. The CDR3 DNA is TGCGCCAGCAGCGCAGGACAGGGTTCGAGGACTGAAGCTTTCTTT. Translation: CASSAGQGSRTEAFF.

V gene TRBV18 combines with J gene TRBJ2-5; 12 bases are shared with TRBD2. The CDR3 spans 15 residues. J lost 3 bases, V lost 4 bases, and 3 bases had no gene match. The germline CDR1 and CDR2 sequences are KGHSH and LQKENI. The CDR3 protein is CASSRRLAGEETQYF. In DNA, the CDR3 is TGTGCCAGCTCACGACGACTAGCGGGGGAAGAGACCCAGTACTTC.

The chain employs TRBV7-9 and TRBJ1-6; D not certain. This CDR3 contains 15 residues. Germline assignment: CDR1 SEHNR and CDR2 FQNEAQ (reference sequence). The ends were cut back, 1 base at V and 9 bases at J, with 13 bases in the middle. For the CDR3, the DNA is TGTGCCAGCAGCTTAGTTTCGGGGAGAGGTTCACCCCTCCACTTT. Translated: CASSLVSGRGSPLHF.

The V and J genes are TRBV9 and TRBJ1-2; TRBD1 matches 7 bases. The CDR3 has 12 amino acids. Germline trimming cut 4 bases from V and 7 bases from J; bases unmatched to any gene: 4. Germline V gives CDR1 SGDLS, CDR2 YYNGEE. DNA for the CDR3: TGTGCCAGCAGCAGGGGGCTCTCTGGCTACACCTTC. This encodes CASSRGLSGYTF.

The gene calls are TRBV19 and TRBJ2-7, with 10 bases lining up with TRBD1. This CDR3 is 12 amino acids long. Germline CDR1 is LNHDA and CDR2 is SQIVND (reference sequence). The junction had 3 bases not matched to a gene; V was cut back by 6 bases and J by 7 bases. As DNA, the CDR3 is TGTGCCAGTAGCAGGACAGGGGGAGAGCAGTACTTC. Protein: CASSRTGGEQYF.

The gene calls are TRBV6-1 and TRBJ1-3, with no clear D. Germline values: CDR1 MNHNS, CDR2 SASEGT. The CDR3 extends over 14 amino acids. Trimming took 2 bases from V and 1 from J, leaving 6 bases between them. The DNA of the CDR3 is TGTGCCAGCAGTGAACCAGTATCTGGAAACACCATATATTTT. Protein sequence: CASSEPVSGNTIYF.